The present TCR beta chain was sequenced within a study of shared clonotypes between healthy human individuals. Sequencing used immunoSEQ multiplex PCR; TCRdb keeps in-frame clones, though not all of them. The repertoire includes over a million clones, approximately 97% of them detected once, and about 1.2% sits in the top ten. Comment on this clone: What it binds is unknown.

Study-wide findings and caveats: Clonotypes that were shared across a handful of donors made up approximately 5% of naive CD4 clonotypes. Generally, naive subsets (rather than memory subsets) showed larger estimated richness.

The CDR3 is 14 residues long. With 2 bases removed from V and 5 bases from J, the gap between germline ends came to 13 bases. Germline loops: CDR1 MDHEN, CDR2 SYDVKM. The V gene is TRBV28, the J gene TRBJ2-7, with TRBD1 as a possible D gene (5 bases). This receptor was identified in a man aged 25-40 years in good health. Sequences were obtained from naive CD4+ T cells sorted from blood. Subset here: CD45RA+ positively selected. The CDR3 DNA sequence: TGTGCCAGCAGTTTAGGGGCAGGGTTTGACGAGCAGTACTTC. Amino acid sequence: CASSLGAGFDEQYF.